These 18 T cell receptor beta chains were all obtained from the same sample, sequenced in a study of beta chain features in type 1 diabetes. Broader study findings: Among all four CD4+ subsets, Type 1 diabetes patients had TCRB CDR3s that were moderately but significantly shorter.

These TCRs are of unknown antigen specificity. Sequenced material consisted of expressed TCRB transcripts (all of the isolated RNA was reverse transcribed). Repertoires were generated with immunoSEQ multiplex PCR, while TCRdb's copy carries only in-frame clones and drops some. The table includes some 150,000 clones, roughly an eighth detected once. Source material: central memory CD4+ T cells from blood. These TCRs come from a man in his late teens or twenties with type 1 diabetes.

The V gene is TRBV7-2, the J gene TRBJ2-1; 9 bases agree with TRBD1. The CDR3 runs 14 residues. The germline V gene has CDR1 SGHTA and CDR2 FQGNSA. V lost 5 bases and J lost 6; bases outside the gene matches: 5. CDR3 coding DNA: TGTGCCAGCAGCGACCGGGACAGGGTCAATGAGCAGTTCTTC. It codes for CASSDRDRVNEQFF.

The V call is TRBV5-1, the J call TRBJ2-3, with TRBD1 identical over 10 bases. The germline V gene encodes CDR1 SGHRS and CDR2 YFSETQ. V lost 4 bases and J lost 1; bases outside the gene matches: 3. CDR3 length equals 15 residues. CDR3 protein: CASSEGTGGTDTQYF. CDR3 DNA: TGCGCCAGCAGCGAAGGGACAGGGGGCACAGATACGCAGTATTTT.

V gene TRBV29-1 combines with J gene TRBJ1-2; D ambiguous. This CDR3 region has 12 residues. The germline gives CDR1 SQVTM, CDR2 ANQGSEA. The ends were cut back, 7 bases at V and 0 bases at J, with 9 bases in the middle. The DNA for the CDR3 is TGCAGCGCGCCTGGGGCTAACTATGGCTACACCTTC. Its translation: CSAPGANYGYTF.

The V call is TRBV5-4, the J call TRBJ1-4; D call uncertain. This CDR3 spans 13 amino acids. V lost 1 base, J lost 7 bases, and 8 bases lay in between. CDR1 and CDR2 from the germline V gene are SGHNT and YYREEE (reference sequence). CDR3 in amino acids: CASSLLGGEKLFF. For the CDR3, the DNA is TGTGCCAGCAGCTTGTTGGGAGGTGAAAAACTGTTTTTT.

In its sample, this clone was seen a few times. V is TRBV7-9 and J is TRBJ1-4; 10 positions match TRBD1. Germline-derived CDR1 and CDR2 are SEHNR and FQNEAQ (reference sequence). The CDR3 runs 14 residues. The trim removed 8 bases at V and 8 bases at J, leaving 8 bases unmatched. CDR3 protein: CASRGTGAEEKLFF. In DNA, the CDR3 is TGTGCCAGCCGCGGGACAGGGGCCGAGGAAAAACTGTTTTTT.

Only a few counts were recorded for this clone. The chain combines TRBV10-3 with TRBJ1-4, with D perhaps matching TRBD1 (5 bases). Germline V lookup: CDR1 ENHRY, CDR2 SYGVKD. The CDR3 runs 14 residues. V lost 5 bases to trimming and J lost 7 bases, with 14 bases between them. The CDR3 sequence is CAISSGTEREKLFF. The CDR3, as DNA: TGTGCCATCAGTTCCGGGACGGAGCGTGAAAAACTGTTTTTT.

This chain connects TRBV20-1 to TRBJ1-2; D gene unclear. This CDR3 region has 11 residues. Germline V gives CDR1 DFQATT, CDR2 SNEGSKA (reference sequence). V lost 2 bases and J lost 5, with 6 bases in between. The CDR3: CSARMGYGYTF. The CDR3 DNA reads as TGCAGTGCTAGAATGGGGTATGGCTACACCTTC.

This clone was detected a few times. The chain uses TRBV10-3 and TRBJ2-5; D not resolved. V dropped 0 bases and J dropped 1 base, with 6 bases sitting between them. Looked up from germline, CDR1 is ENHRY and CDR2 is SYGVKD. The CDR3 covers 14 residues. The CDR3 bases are TGTGCCATCAGTGAGTCGCTGATCCAAGAGACCCAGTACTTC. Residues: CAISESLIQETQYF.

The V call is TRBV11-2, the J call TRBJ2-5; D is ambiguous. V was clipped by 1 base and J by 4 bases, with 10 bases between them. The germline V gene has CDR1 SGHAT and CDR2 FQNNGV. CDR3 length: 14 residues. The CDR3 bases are TGTGCCAGCAGCTTAGTGAGTGTCCCAGAGACCCAGTACTTC. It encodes CASSLVSVPETQYF.

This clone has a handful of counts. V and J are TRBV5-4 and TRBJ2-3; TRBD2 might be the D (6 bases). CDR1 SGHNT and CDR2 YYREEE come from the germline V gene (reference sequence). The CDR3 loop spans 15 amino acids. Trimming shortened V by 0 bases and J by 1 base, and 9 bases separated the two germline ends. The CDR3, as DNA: TGTGCCAGCAGCTTGGGTGGAGGGGGCACAGATACGCAGTATTTT. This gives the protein CASSLGGGGTDTQYF.

CDR3: CASEGISYNEQFF. Here the CDR3 DNA reads TGTGCTAGTGAGGGTATTTCCTACAATGAGCAGTTCTTC. The chain has TRBV12-5 and TRBJ2-1; D is unresolved. CDR1 LGHNT and CDR2 FRNRAP come from the germline V gene. This CDR3 comprises 13 residues. V shed 7 bases and J shed 1 base, with 8 bases lying between them.

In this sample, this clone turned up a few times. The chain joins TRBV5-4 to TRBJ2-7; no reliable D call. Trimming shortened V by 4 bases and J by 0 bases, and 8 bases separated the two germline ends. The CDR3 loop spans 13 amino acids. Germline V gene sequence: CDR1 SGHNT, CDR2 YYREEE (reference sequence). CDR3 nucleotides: TGTGCCAGCAGCAGCGCGGCCTCCTACGAGCAGTACTTC. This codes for CASSSAASYEQYF.

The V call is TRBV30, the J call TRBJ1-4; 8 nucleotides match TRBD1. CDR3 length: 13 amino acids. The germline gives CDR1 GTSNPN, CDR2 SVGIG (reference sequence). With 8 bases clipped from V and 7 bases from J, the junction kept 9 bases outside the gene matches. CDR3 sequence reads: CAAVGQGSEKLFF. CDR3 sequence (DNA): TGTGCCGCTGTAGGACAGGGAAGTGAAAAACTGTTTTTT.

The CDR3 region is CATSDQALPAPNEQFF. CDR3 coding DNA: TGTGCCACGTCGGATCAAGCGCTGCCCGCCCCCAATGAGCAGTTCTTC. This chain joins TRBV15 and TRBJ2-1; no reliable D call. This CDR3 is 16 amino acids long. Trimming pared 9 bases from V and 6 bases from J, leaving 24 bases between. CDR1 is LNHNV, CDR2 YYDKDF, per germline (reference sequence). The full variable domain, rest sourced from reference TRBV15 and TRBJ2-1, is DAMVIQNPRYQVTQFGKPVTLSCSQTLNHNVMYWYQQKSSQAPKLLFHYYDKDFNNEADTPDNFQSRRPNTSFCFLDIRSPGLGDTAMYLCATSDQALPAPNEQFFGPGTRLTVL.

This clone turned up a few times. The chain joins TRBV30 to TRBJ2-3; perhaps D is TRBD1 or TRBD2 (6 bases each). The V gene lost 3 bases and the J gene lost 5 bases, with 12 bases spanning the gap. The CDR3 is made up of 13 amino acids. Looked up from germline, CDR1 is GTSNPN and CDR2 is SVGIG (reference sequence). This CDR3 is CAWRGGQGDTQYF. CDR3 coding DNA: TGTGCCTGGAGGGGGGGCCAGGGAGATACGCAGTATTTT.

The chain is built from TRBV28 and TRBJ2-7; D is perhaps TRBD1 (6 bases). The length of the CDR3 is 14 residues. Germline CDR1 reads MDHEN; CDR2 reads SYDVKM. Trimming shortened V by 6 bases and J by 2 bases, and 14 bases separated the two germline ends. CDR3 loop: CASSRTENAYEQYF. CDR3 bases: TGTGCCAGCAGCAGGACAGAAAATGCCTACGAGCAGTACTTC.

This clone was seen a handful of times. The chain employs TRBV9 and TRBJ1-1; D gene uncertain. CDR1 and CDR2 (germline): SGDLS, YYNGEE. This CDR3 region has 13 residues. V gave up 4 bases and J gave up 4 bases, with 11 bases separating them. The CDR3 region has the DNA TGTGCCAGCAGCCCCGATTTTCCCACTGAAGCTTTCTTT. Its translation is CASSPDFPTEAFF.

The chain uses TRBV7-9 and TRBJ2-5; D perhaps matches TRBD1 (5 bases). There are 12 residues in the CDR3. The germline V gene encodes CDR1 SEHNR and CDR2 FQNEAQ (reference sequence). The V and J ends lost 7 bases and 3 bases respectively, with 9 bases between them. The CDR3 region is CASTGPEETQYF. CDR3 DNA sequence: TGTGCCAGCACAGGGCCCGAAGAGACCCAGTACTTC.